This TCR beta chain was observed in a study of shared clonotypes between healthy human individuals. Looking at the study overall: CD4 naive cells filled three plates per donor, CD4 memory three, CD8 naive two and CD8 memory one. Overall study results and limits: With few donors, the genetic and exposure-history diversity represented was limited.

V shed 9 bases and J 2 bases; nucleotides not matched to a gene: 20. This CDR3 is 17 amino acids long. CDR1 is SGHRS and CDR2 is YFSETQ in the germline V gene. Libraries were prepared by immunoSEQ multiplex PCR; TCRdb keeps only in-frame clonotypes and omits some of them. The profile covers over a million clones, with around 98.5% appearing a single time and around 0.33% taken by the ten largest. As for this clone: Its cognate antigen is unknown.

The chain couples TRBV5-1 to TRBJ2-7; 7 bases line up with TRBD1. Source material: naive CD4+ T cells sorted from blood. Specified subset: CD45RA+ positively selected. This sequence was found in a man aged 25-40 years in good health. This chain's CDR3 is CATRQGWGARGPYEQYF. The CDR3 bases are TGCGCCACCCGACAGGGCTGGGGAGCCCGAGGCCCCTACGAGCAGTACTTC.